The next 19 T cell receptor beta chains were all read from a single sample in a study of identical twins listed by TCRdb under 2016. Receptors were amplified or captured by 5' RACE. The sequencer was an Illumina HiSeq 2000. Through fastp at Q25 and MiXCR, TCRdb rebuilt clones from the public reads, retaining in-frame beta chains. CDR3 protein sequences are deduplicated, and each keeps its most common genes and DNA. This sample gives about 240,000 distinct CDR3 sequences in total; 7.5% of them show up just once. The biggest ten clones account for roughly 5% of the sample. The sample also formed part of further work on yellow fever vaccine responses in identical twins.

Sequencing was done on a sample of CD8+ T cells sorted from blood. These receptors all stem from a woman aged 18-29 years in good health.

V usage is TRBV11-2 and J usage is TRBJ2-4; 9 bases map to TRBD2. After removal of 5 bases from V and 0 bases from J, the junction contained 5 bases not matched to a gene. Germline V gene sequence: CDR1 SGHAT, CDR2 FQNNGV. This CDR3 contains 16 residues. The CDR3 nucleotides are TGTGCCAGCAGCCCTCTAGCGGGACTAGCCAAAAACATTCAGTACTTC. Translation gives CASSPLAGLAKNIQYF.

The V gene is TRBV6-5, the J gene TRBJ2-7, with 11 bases lining up with TRBD2. The germline V gene has CDR1 MNHEY and CDR2 SVGAGI. CDR3 size: 16 residues. J lost 5 bases, V lost 2 bases, and 8 bases had no gene match. The CDR3 reads CASSYLGLAEINEQYF. The CDR3 region has the DNA TGTGCCAGCAGTTACCTGGGACTAGCGGAAATTAACGAGCAGTACTTC.

This clonotype was picked up many times. The rearrangement links TRBV20-1 to TRBJ2-3; the D is unclear. The CDR3 spans 14 residues. Deletions cut 2 bases from V and 3 bases from J, with 12 bases between. Germline V gene data show CDR1 as DFQATT and CDR2 as SNEGSKA (reference sequence). The CDR3 protein is CSARNPVGTDTQYF. Here the CDR3 DNA reads TGCAGTGCTAGAAATCCCGTGGGGACAGATACGCAGTATTTT.

The table lists this clonotype with a count of one. The chain has TRBV9 and TRBJ1-1; a possible D gene is TRBD1 (6 bases). Between the trimmed V and J ends, which lost 2 bases and 6 bases, there was a span of 14 bases. Germline values: CDR1 SGDLS, CDR2 YYNGEE. This CDR3 contains 14 residues. As DNA, the CDR3 is TGTGCCAGCAGCGTTGGAGGGGGAACTTCTGAAGCTTTCTTT. It encodes CASSVGGGTSEAFF. Using reference TRBV9 and TRBJ1-1 for the parts outside the CDR3, the full variable domain is DSGVTQTPKHLITATGQRVTLRCSPRSGDLSVYWYQQSLDQGLQFLIQYYNGEERAKGNILERFSAQQFPDLHSELNLSSLELGDSALYFCASSVGGGTSEAFFGQGTRLTVV.

This clonotype was detected only a few times. The CDR3 region is CASSGVDTLTGELFF. The CDR3 DNA reads as TGTGCCAGCAGCGGGGTGGACACGCTCACCGGGGAGCTGTTTTTT. This chain joins TRBV7-8 and TRBJ2-2; D possibly corresponds to TRBD1 (5 bases). Germline-derived CDR1 and CDR2 are SGHVS and FQNEAQ. The CDR3 runs to 15 residues. Trimming cost V 5 bases and J 4 bases, with 14 bases left between them.

The chain recombines TRBV9 with TRBJ2-3; D could derive from TRBD1 or TRBD2 (5 bases each). V lost 3 bases, J lost 0 bases, and 23 bases lay in between. The germline gives CDR1 SGDLS, CDR2 YYNGEE. This CDR3 is built from 19 residues. The DNA of the CDR3 is TGTGCCAGCAGCGGCTCCCGGGACCTTTCTGCCACTAGCACAGATACGCAGTATTTT. This codes for CASSGSRDLSATSTDTQYF. Full variable domain (rest looked up from reference TRBV9 and TRBJ2-3): DSGVTQTPKHLITATGQRVTLRCSPRSGDLSVYWYQQSLDQGLQFLIQYYNGEERAKGNILERFSAQQFPDLHSELNLSSLELGDSALYFCASSGSRDLSATSTDTQYFGPGTRLTVL.

This clonotype was picked up a small number of times. This chain uses TRBV15 with TRBJ2-1; TRBD2 aligns across 8 bases. The CDR3 sequence is 12 residues long. The J segment lost 7 bases and the V segment lost 9 bases, leaving 5 bases of the junction unmatched. CDR1 and CDR2 (germline): LNHNV, YYDKDF (reference sequence). CDR3 sequence (DNA): TGTGCCACGAGCGGGAGCGGGAATGAGCAGTTCTTC. Protein: CATSGSGNEQFF.

The CDR3 here is CSVHAVQGATEAFF. CDR3 nucleotide sequence: TGCAGCGTTCATGCCGTTCAGGGGGCCACTGAAGCTTTCTTT. The chain carries TRBV29-1 and TRBJ1-1; 8 nucleotides match TRBD1. Germline CDR1 SQVTM, CDR2 ANQGSEA. CDR3 length: 14 amino acids. Trimming took 5 bases from V and 4 from J; bases not matched to a gene: 9.

CDR3 amino acids: CASSQKSGTPWEPLHF. In nucleotides, the CDR3 is TGTGCCAGCAGCCAGAAGAGCGGGACACCATGGGAACCCCTCCACTTT. The chain has TRBV11-2 and TRBJ1-6; a possible D gene is TRBD1 (6 bases). V was trimmed by 5 bases and J by 12 bases, leaving 23 bases between them. Germline values: CDR1 SGHAT, CDR2 FQNNGV. The CDR3 sequence is 16 residues long.

The chain joins TRBV20-1 to TRBJ2-1; D is possibly TRBD1 (7 bases). V lost 0 bases and J lost 1, with 22 bases in between. The CDR3 extends over 19 amino acids. The germline V gene encodes CDR1 DFQATT and CDR2 SNEGSKA (reference sequence). The CDR3 reads CSARDFIPEGAGSYNEQFF. CDR3 in DNA: TGCAGTGCTAGAGACTTTATACCGGAGGGGGCCGGATCCTACAATGAGCAGTTCTTC.

The rearrangement uses TRBV27 and TRBJ2-3, with TRBD1 as a possible D gene (5 bases). The germline V gene has CDR1 MNHEY and CDR2 SMNVEV (reference sequence). V dropped 6 bases and J dropped 4 bases, with 14 bases sitting between them. The CDR3 is 14 amino acids. DNA of the CDR3: TGTGCCAGCAGGCCCCAGGGTATCGCAGATACGCAGTATTTT. Translation: CASRPQGIADTQYF.

The chain employs TRBV7-9 and TRBJ2-1; the D call may be TRBD1 or TRBD2 (5 bases each). This CDR3 comprises 15 residues. Trimming removed 5 bases from V and 1 base from J, with 12 bases in between. Per the germline V gene, CDR1 is SEHNR and CDR2 is FQNEAQ (reference sequence). The CDR3 nucleotides read TGTGCCAGCAGCCCGAGAGGGGAATCCTACAATGAGCAGTTCTTC. It is translated as CASSPRGESYNEQFF.

This clonotype was observed a few times. The chain combines TRBV15 with TRBJ2-1; no clear D gene. The CDR3 contains 15 residues. Germline assignment: CDR1 LNHNV and CDR2 YYDKDF (reference sequence). V lost 3 bases to trimming and J lost 2 bases, with 11 bases between them. The CDR3 nucleotides read TGTGCCACCAGCAGTATGTCTGAGACCTACAATGAGCAGTTCTTC. It specifies CATSSMSETYNEQFF.

The rearrangement links TRBV7-9 to TRBJ2-5, with 9 bases aligning to TRBD2. Germline assignment: CDR1 SEHNR and CDR2 FQNEAQ (reference sequence). V was clipped by 3 bases and J by 4 bases; unmatched bases: 9. The CDR3 has 16 amino acids. As DNA, the CDR3 is TGTGCCAGCAGCTTTGGGACTAGCAGTTTGGGAGAGACCCAGTACTTC. Residues: CASSFGTSSLGETQYF.

V usage is TRBV7-8 and J usage is TRBJ2-7; D is unresolved. Germline CDR1 SGHVS, CDR2 FQNEAQ. CDR3 length: 12 amino acids. Trimming left V 6 bases short and J 5 bases short, with 11 bases between. The chain's CDR3 is CASSLSGDEQYF. CDR3 nucleotide sequence: TGTGCCAGCAGTCTGAGTGGCGACGAGCAGTACTTC.

This clonotype was recorded a few times. The rearrangement links TRBV5-5 to TRBJ1-1; 7 bases are a match to TRBD1. The CDR3 extends over 13 amino acids. V lost 3 bases, J lost 6 bases, and 5 bases stayed unmatched. The germline CDR1 and CDR2 sequences are SGHKS and YYEKEE (reference sequence). CDR3 residues: CASSSDRYSEAFF. DNA for the CDR3: TGTGCCAGCAGCTCGGACAGGTACTCTGAAGCTTTCTTT. The complete variable domain, with remaining parts taken from reference TRBV5-5 and TRBJ1-1, reads DAGVTQSPTHLIKTRGQQVTLRCSPISGHKSVSWYQQVLGQGPQFIFQYYEKEERGRGNFPDRFSARQFPNYSSELNVNALLLGDSALYLCASSSDRYSEAFFGQGTRLTVV.

This chain links TRBV2 with TRBJ2-7; 9 bases are a match to TRBD1. CDR1 SNHLY and CDR2 FYNNEI come from the germline V gene. The trim removed 7 bases at V and 2 bases at J, leaving 6 bases unmatched. The CDR3 is made up of 14 amino acids. CDR3 in amino acids: CASIPGTGTYEQYF. In DNA, the CDR3 is TGTGCCAGCATCCCCGGGACAGGGACCTACGAGCAGTACTTC.

The chain uses TRBV9 and TRBJ2-1; 13 nucleotides agree with TRBD2. This CDR3 is built from 17 residues. Germline CDR1 reads SGDLS; CDR2 reads YYNGEE. V was pared by 0 bases and J by 8 bases, with 8 bases of the junction left unmatched. CDR3 coding DNA: TGTGCCAGCAGCGTAGGGTCCCGGACTAGCGGGAGTCATGAGCAGTTCTTC. Its protein product is CASSVGSRTSGSHEQFF.

This clonotype was detected only a few times. The genes are TRBV20-1 and TRBJ2-6; 7 nucleotides align to TRBD1. The CDR3 has 18 amino acids. Per germline, CDR1 DFQATT and CDR2 SNEGSKA (reference sequence). The V and J ends lost 0 bases and 3 bases, in that order; junction bases with no gene match: 11. This chain's CDR3 is CSARDFQGVVYGANVLTF. CDR3 bases: TGCAGTGCTAGAGATTTCCAGGGGGTAGTGTATGGGGCCAACGTCCTGACTTTC.